The next 9 T cell receptor beta chains were all read from a single sample in a study of T-cell memory formation after mild COVID-19. MiXCR, applied by TCRdb to the 5' RACE reads, yields one record per CDR3 protein. Among 550,000 to 600,000 distinct CDR3 sequences listed, about a fifth were seen once. Sequenced: PBMCs or a T cell subset sorted from them (not recorded which). The origin of the receptors is an adult woman who had mild COVID-19 (a few samples of this study predate the infection). Cell type and time point are not known.

This clonotype was observed a few times. The chain carries TRBV20-1 and TRBJ1-6; 7 nucleotides align to TRBD1. The CDR3 consists of 14 residues. J was trimmed by 4 bases and V by 3 bases; bases with no gene match: 3. Germline CDR1 DFQATT, CDR2 SNEGSKA (reference sequence). CDR3 DNA sequence: TGCAGTGCTAGGACGGGACAGTATAATTCACCCCTCCACTTT. Amino acids: CSARTGQYNSPLHF.

The J gene is TRBJ1-5, the V gene TRBV24-1, with a possible D match to TRBD1 (5 bases). Trimming removed 6 bases at V and 7 bases at J, with 12 bases between. The germline V gene encodes CDR1 KGHDR and CDR2 SFDVKD. The CDR3 sequence is 13 residues long. CDR3 in DNA: TGTGCCACCAGTACGGAGCAGGGCCAGCCCCAGCATTTT. As protein: CATSTEQGQPQHF.

There are a few counts of this clonotype. The DNA for the CDR3 is TGCAGTGCTAGAGATATGGCAGAGAGCTCCTACGAGCAGTACTTC. Its protein is CSARDMAESSYEQYF. V and J are TRBV20-1 and TRBJ2-7; D call uncertain. Germline V lookup: CDR1 DFQATT, CDR2 SNEGSKA (reference sequence). Trimming shortened V by 0 bases and J by 0 bases, and 12 bases separated the two germline ends. The CDR3 is made up of 15 amino acids.

In its sample, this clonotype was seen many times. The V call is TRBV29-1, the J call TRBJ2-1; D is unclear. The germline V gene encodes CDR1 SQVTM and CDR2 ANQGSEA. CDR3 length: 14 amino acids. V lost 2 bases and J 1 base, leaving 9 bases between the germline ends. In DNA form, the CDR3 reads TGCAGCGTTGAACCTAGTGGGTCCTACAATGAGCAGTTCTTC. Residues: CSVEPSGSYNEQFF.

This clonotype was observed a handful of times. The gene calls are TRBV3-1 and TRBJ2-3, with 7 bases that match TRBD1. CDR1 is LGHDT and CDR2 is YNNKEL in the germline V gene (reference sequence). This CDR3 contains 15 residues. Trimming removed 6 bases from V and 1 base from J; junction bases left unmatched: 7. The CDR3 sequence is CASRPGTDRTDTQYF. Here the CDR3 DNA reads TGTGCCAGCAGACCTGGGACAGATCGCACAGATACGCAGTATTTT.

This clonotype has only a few counts. The chain has TRBV9 and TRBJ2-1, with 8 bases fitting TRBD1. Germline CDR1 SGDLS, CDR2 YYNGEE. There are 17 residues in the CDR3. Losses at the gene ends were 3 bases for V and 1 base for J; bases not matched to a gene: 9. CDR3 protein: CASSAYRDRRSYNEQFF. CDR3 nucleotide sequence: TGTGCCAGCAGCGCCTACCGGGACAGGCGTTCCTACAATGAGCAGTTCTTC.

This clonotype has a count of ten or more. The chain joins TRBV5-1 to TRBJ2-3; D gene unclear. Germline loops: CDR1 SGHRS, CDR2 YFSETQ. Trimming removed 0 bases at V and 3 bases at J, with 11 bases between. The CDR3 totals 15 residues. DNA for the CDR3: TGCGCCAGCAGCTTGGGTCCGGAGACGACAGATACGCAGTATTTT. This sequence encodes CASSLGPETTDTQYF.

A few counts support this clonotype. The chain couples TRBV10-3 to TRBJ2-7; 7 bases match TRBD2. This CDR3 has 14 amino acids. The germline gives CDR1 ENHRY, CDR2 SYGVKD. V dropped 2 bases and J dropped 3; count of bases not matched to a gene: 4. The CDR3 loop is CAISEISGIYEQYF. The CDR3 DNA sequence: TGTGCCATCAGTGAGATCAGCGGGATCTACGAGCAGTACTTC.

The chain employs TRBV5-1 and TRBJ2-5, with TRBD2 matching over 12 bases. Trimming removed 4 bases from V and 2 bases from J; junction bases left unmatched: 3. Per germline, CDR1 SGHRS and CDR2 YFSETQ. The CDR3 consists of 15 residues. As DNA, the CDR3 is TGCGCCAGCAGCACTAGCGGGGGGAAACAAGAGACCCAGTACTTC. Its protein is CASSTSGGKQETQYF.